This TCR beta chain comes out of a study of CXCR3-negative and CXCR3-positive naive CD8 T cells. Findings and caveats of the study: The study found more hydrophobic TRB CDR3s in CXCR3-positive naive cells than in CXCR3-negative naive cells.

Every CD8+ subset sample held around 300,000 flow-sorted cells, done in triplicate. The CDR3 runs to 15 residues. CDR1 LNHNV and CDR2 YYDKDF come from the germline V gene (reference sequence). Comment on this clonotype: As yet, its antigen is unknown.

5' RACE with UMI labels generated the TRB cDNA libraries. TCRdb reanalyzed the 5' RACE reads, giving one entry per CDR3 protein sequence and no DNA. This sample's clone table lists around 63,000 distinct CDR3 sequences. The source of this sequence is a human donor in good health. Some clones in this sample may be carry-over from other donors' samples. The sample comprised naive CXCR3+ CD8+ T cells from blood. Subset reported: CD45RO-CCR7+CD27+CD95- naive CD8+ T cells expressing CXCR3 (TNR3+). V usage is TRBV15 and J usage is TRBJ2-1; TCRdb's D call of TRBD2 is untestable without DNA. This CDR3 reads CATSTTSGSYNEQFF. Variable domain in full (rest from reference TRBV15 and TRBJ2-1): DAMVIQNPRYQVTQFGKPVTLSCSQTLNHNVMYWYQQKSSQAPKLLFHYYDKDFNNEADTPDNFQSRRPNTSFCFLDIRSPGLGDTAMYLCATSTTSGSYNEQFFGPGTRLTVL.